One and the same sample provided the 9 T cell receptor beta chains below, sequenced in a study of CD4 T cells in relation to SARS-CoV-2 and coronaviruses (dated by TCRdb to about 2021). The method was the immunoSEQ multiplex PCR assay. In its TCRdb copy, this immuneACCESS table keeps in-frame sequences only and misses some clones. Where compared with another copy, unresolved V genes explain less than half of these, and the others have no known cause. Present in this sample are some 38,000 clones, 60% to 85% of which were seen just once. The ten largest clones add up to about a fifth of the sample. Their recognized antigens are unknown. Source material: memory CD4+ T cells from PBMCs, cultured in vitro. What the cell subset or site label conveys for this sample: memory (non-naive) CD4+ T cells. The receptors here all came from an adult with COVID-19.

The chain employs TRBV6-2 or TRBV6-3 and TRBJ2-1; D gene unclear. The germline V gene encodes CDR1 MNHEY and CDR2 SVGEGT. With 7 bases removed from V and 1 base from J, the gap between germline ends came to 11 bases. There are 14 residues in the CDR3. The CDR3 loop reads CASTPMGSYNEQFF. The CDR3 bases are TGTGCCAGCACCCCCATGGGGTCCTACAATGAGCAGTTCTTC.

The chain links TRBV2 to TRBJ2-7, with TRBD2 as a possible D gene (7 bases). Germline values: CDR1 SNHLY, CDR2 FYNNEI. V dropped 5 bases and J dropped 0 bases, with 17 bases sitting between them. The CDR3 has 16 amino acids. The DNA of the CDR3 is TGTGCCAGCAGTCGACCAAAGCGGGGACACTCCTACGAGCAGTACTTC. Its protein is CASSRPKRGHSYEQYF. Based on the CDR3 plus reference TRBV2 and TRBJ2-7, the full variable domain is EPEVTQTPSHQVTQMGQEVILRCVPISNHLYFYWYRQILGQKVEFLVSFYNNEISEKSEIFDDQFSVERPDGSNFTLKIRSTKLEDSAMYFCASSRPKRGHSYEQYFGPGTRLTVT.

The chain has TRBV12-3 or TRBV12-4 and TRBJ1-5; unclear D gene. The CDR3 contains 13 residues. Trimming shortened V by 9 bases and J by 10 bases, and 19 bases separated the two germline ends. CDR3 protein: CASAGDGVRPQHF. The CDR3 bases are TGTGCCAGTGCTGGTGATGGGGTTCGTCCCCAGCATTTT.

The V and J genes are TRBV3-1 (or the pseudogene TRBV3-2) and TRBJ2-7; D is undetermined. This CDR3 is 12 amino acids long. Trimming removed 1 base at V and 5 bases at J, with 6 bases between. Germline CDR1 and CDR2: LGHDT and YNNKEL (reference sequence). The CDR3 DNA reads TGTGCCAGCAGCCAAGTCGAGAACGAGCAGTACTTC. Translation: CASSQVENEQYF.

The rearrangement joins TRBV5-1 to TRBJ1-2; the D is unclear. The CDR3 sequence is 13 residues long. Germline V gene sequence: CDR1 SGHRS, CDR2 YFSETQ. V was trimmed by 1 base and J by 3 bases, leaving 7 bases between them. The CDR3 region has the DNA TGCGCCAGCAGCTTGCTACACCACTATGGCTACACCTTC. Protein product: CASSLLHHYGYTF.

The chain joins TRBV2 to TRBJ2-1; maybe TRBD1 (5 bases). The CDR3 contains 13 residues. CDR1 SNHLY and CDR2 FYNNEI come from the germline V gene. The V end lost 7 bases, the J end lost 4 bases, and 11 bases lay between the germline ends. The CDR3 is CASKDKQYNEQFF. Written as DNA, the CDR3 is TGTGCCAGCAAGGACAAGCAGTACAATGAGCAGTTCTTC. The full variable domain, in which reference TRBV2 and TRBJ2-1 provide the parts outside the CDR3, is EPEVTQTPSHQVTQMGQEVILRCVPISNHLYFYWYRQILGQKVEFLVSFYNNEISEKSEIFDDQFSVERPDGSNFTLKIRSTKLEDSAMYFCASKDKQYNEQFFGPGTRLTVL.

The chain links TRBV11-1 to TRBJ2-1, with 8 bases fitting TRBD2. J was trimmed by 10 bases and V by 7 bases; bases with no gene match: 15. CDR1 SGHAT and CDR2 FQDESV come from the germline V gene (reference sequence). The CDR3 extends over 15 amino acids. CDR3 in DNA: TGTGCCAGCAATCGGGGGGGGTGGGCACAAGAGGAGCAGTTCTTC. It encodes CASNRGGWAQEEQFF.

The gene calls are TRBV5-4 and TRBJ1-4, with 7 bases fitting TRBD1. Germline CDR1 is SGHNT and CDR2 is YYREEE (reference sequence). V trimming: 4 bases; J trimming: 3 bases; junction bases outside the gene matches: 3. This CDR3 has 14 residues. The chain's CDR3 is CASSPGQANEKLFF. CDR3 nucleotide sequence: TGTGCCAGCAGCCCTGGACAGGCTAATGAAAAACTGTTTTTT.

The chain is built from TRBV6-5 and TRBJ2-5; TRBD1 agrees at 7 bases. Germline V gene sequence: CDR1 MNHEY, CDR2 SVGAGI. Trimming took 6 bases from V and 2 from J; bases not matched to a gene: 6. This CDR3 contains 14 residues. CDR3 in amino acids: CASSHRDRQETQYF. The CDR3 region has the DNA TGTGCCAGCAGCCACCGGGACAGACAAGAGACCCAGTACTTC.